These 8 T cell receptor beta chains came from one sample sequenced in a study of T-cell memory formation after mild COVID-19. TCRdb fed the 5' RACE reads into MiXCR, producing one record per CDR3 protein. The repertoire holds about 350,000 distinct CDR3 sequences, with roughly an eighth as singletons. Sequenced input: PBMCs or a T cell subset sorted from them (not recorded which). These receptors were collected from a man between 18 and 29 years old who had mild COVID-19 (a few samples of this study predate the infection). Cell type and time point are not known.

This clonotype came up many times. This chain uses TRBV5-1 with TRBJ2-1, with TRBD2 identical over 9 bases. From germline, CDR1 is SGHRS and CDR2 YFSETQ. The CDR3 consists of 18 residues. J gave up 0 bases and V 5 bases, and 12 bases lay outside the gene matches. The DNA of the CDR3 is TGCGCCAGCAGGCCCCCCGTTAGCGGGGGAAGCTCCTACAATGAGCAGTTCTTC. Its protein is CASRPPVSGGSSYNEQFF. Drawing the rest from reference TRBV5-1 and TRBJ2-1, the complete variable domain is KAGVTQTPRYLIKTRGQQVTLSCSPISGHRSVSWYQQTPGQGLQFLFEYFSETQRNKGNFPGRFSGRQFSNSRSEMNVSTLELGDSALYLCASRPPVSGGSSYNEQFFGPGTRLTVL.

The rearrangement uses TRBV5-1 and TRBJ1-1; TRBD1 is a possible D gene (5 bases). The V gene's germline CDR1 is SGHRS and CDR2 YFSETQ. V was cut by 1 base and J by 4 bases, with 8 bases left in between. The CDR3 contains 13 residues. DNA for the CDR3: TGCGCCAGCAGCTTGTGGGGGGGCACTGAAGCTTTCTTT. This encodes CASSLWGGTEAFF.

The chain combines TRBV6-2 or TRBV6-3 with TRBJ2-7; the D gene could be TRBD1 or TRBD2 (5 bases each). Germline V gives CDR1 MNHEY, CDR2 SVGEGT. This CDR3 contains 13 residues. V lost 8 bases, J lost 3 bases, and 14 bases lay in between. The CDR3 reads CASGDGTVYEQYF. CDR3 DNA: TGTGCCAGCGGTGACGGGACGGTCTACGAGCAGTACTTC.

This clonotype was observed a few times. CDR3 amino acids: CASSSTTGRVYGYTF. For the CDR3, the DNA is TGTGCCAGCAGCTCCACGACAGGACGTGTCTATGGCTACACCTTC. This chain links TRBV7-9 with TRBJ1-2, with a tentative D call TRBD1 (6 bases). CDR3 size: 15 residues. The V gene's germline CDR1 is SEHNR and CDR2 FQNEAQ (reference sequence). Trimming cost V 4 bases and J 4 bases, with 16 bases left between them.

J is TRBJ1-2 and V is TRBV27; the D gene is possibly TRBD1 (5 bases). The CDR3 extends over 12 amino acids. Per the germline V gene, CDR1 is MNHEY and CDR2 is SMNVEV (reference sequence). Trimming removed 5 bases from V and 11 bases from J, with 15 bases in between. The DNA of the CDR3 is TGTGCCAGCAGTCCGGCCGGGGGGTGGTACACCTTC. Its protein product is CASSPAGGWYTF.

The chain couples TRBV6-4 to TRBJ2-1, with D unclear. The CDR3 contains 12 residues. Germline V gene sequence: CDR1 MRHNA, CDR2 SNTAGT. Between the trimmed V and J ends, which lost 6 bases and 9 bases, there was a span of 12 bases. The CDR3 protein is CASRDRTGEQFF. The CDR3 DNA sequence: TGTGCCAGCAGAGACCGAACTGGTGAGCAGTTCTTC.

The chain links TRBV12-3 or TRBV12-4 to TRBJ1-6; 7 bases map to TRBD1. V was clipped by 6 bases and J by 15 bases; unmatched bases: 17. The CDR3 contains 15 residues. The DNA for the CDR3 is TGTGCCAGCAGCTACCGGACAGGCGCTGCCCCAGTCCTCCACTTT. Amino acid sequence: CASSYRTGAAPVLHF.

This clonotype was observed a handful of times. This CDR3 reads CASSSTGVSTDTQYF. The CDR3 DNA reads as TGTGCCAGCAGTTCAACTGGGGTCAGCACAGATACGCAGTATTTT. The rearrangement joins TRBV27 to TRBJ2-3, with D unresolved. Trimming removed 4 bases from V and 0 bases from J, with 11 bases in between. The CDR3 runs 15 residues. CDR1 is MNHEY, CDR2 SMNVEV, per germline (reference sequence).